Listed below are T cell receptor delta chains from one sample, sequenced in a study of Vδ1+ human thymocytes. TCRdb called clones anew from the multiplex PCR reads with CATT. The sample lists over 45,000 delta-chain clones, less than 15% occurring once. Sequenced input: Vdelta1+ gamma-delta thymocytes from the thymus. Source of these receptors: a girl under three years old who had congenital heart surgery. Each CDR3 is given with its conserved first and last residue. The order of the fields is clone size, J gene, V gene, D gene, CDR3 protein, CDR3 DNA. The D gene is left open where the match is weak. Clone size appears in some rows only: once, few, many, or a class for an expanded clone.

clone_size: NA
j_call: TRDJ1
v_call: TRAV29/DV5
d_call: TRDD3
cdr3_aa: CAASAGYGVLGDTDKLIF
cdr3_nt: TGTGCAGCAAGCGCGGGGTACGGTGTACTGGGGGATACCGATAAACTCATCTTT

clone_size: few
j_call: TRDJ1
v_call: TRDV2
d_call: NA
cdr3_aa: CACDTRWGYTDKLIF
cdr3_nt: TGTGCCTGTGACACTCGTTGGGGCTACACCGATAAACTCATCTTT

clone_size: NA
j_call: TRDJ1
v_call: TRDV1
d_call: NA
cdr3_aa: CALGELRGGRYTDKLIF
cdr3_nt: TGTGCTCTTGGGGAACTACGCGGGGGACGGTACACCGATAAACTCATCTTT

clone_size: few
j_call: TRDJ1
v_call: TRAV29/DV5
d_call: NA
cdr3_aa: CAAGEQPAFF
cdr3_nt: TGTGCAGCAGGCGAACAACCCGCCTTCTTC

clone_size: few
j_call: TRDJ1
v_call: TRDV1
d_call: TRDD3
cdr3_aa: CALGELAYSPTYWGEYTDKLIF
cdr3_nt: TGTGCTCTTGGGGAACTAGCTTATTCGCCTACCTACTGGGGAGAGTACACCGATAAACTCATCTTT

clone_size: NA
j_call: TRDJ1
v_call: TRDV1
d_call: TRDD3
cdr3_aa: CALGEVYQPGGIPDKLIF
cdr3_nt: TGTGCTCTTGGGGAAGTTTATCAACCCGGGGGGATCCCCGATAAACTCATCTTT

clone_size: NA
j_call: TRDJ1
v_call: TRDV1
d_call: NA
cdr3_aa: CALGEYALGVLGQYTDKLIF
cdr3_nt: TGTGCTCTTGGGGAATATGCCCTAGGGGTACTGGGACAATACACCGATAAACTCATCTTT

clone_size: NA
j_call: TRDJ1
v_call: TRDV1
d_call: TRDD3
cdr3_aa: CALGRKLGDWYTDKLIF
cdr3_nt: TGTGCTCTTGGGCGAAAGCTGGGGGATTGGTACACCGATAAACTCATCTTT

clone_size: few
j_call: TRDJ1
v_call: TRDV1
d_call: TRDD3
cdr3_aa: CALGDRGNFLGLLGGPLTYTDKLIF
cdr3_nt: TGTGCTCTTGGGGATCGAGGAAACTTCCTGGGCTTACTGGGGGGTCCTCTAACGTACACCGATAAACTCATCTTT

clone_size: few
j_call: TRDJ1
v_call: TRDV1
d_call: NA
cdr3_aa: CALGPETLYTDKLIF
cdr3_nt: TGTGCTCTTGGGCCCGAGACTTTGTACACCGATAAACTCATCTTT

clone_size: NA
j_call: TRDJ1
v_call: TRDV1
d_call: NA
cdr3_aa: CALAIPCYTDKLIF
cdr3_nt: TGTGCTCTGGCTATACCCTGCTACACCGATAAACTCATCTTT

clone_size: few
j_call: TRDJ1
v_call: TRDV1
d_call: NA
cdr3_aa: CALGELASYGCQFDKLTF
cdr3_nt: TGTGCTCTTGGGGAACTAGCCTCCTACGGGTGTCAGTTTGATAAACTCACCTTT

clone_size: few
j_call: TRDJ1
v_call: TRDV1
d_call: NA
cdr3_aa: CALGEYVKDCANTDKLIF
cdr3_nt: TGTGCTCTTGGGGAATATGTAAAGGACTGTGCTAACACCGATAAACTCATCTTT

clone_size: NA
j_call: TRDJ1
v_call: TRDV1
d_call: NA
cdr3_aa: CALGPHFLLTMGETLYTDKLIF
cdr3_nt: TGTGCTCTTGGGCCCCACTTCCTACTAACGATGGGGGAGACGCTATACACCGATAAACTCATCTTT

clone_size: few
j_call: TRDJ1
v_call: TRDV1
d_call: TRDD3
cdr3_aa: CALTPGHTRGGTGGRYTDKLIF
cdr3_nt: TGTGCTCTTACTCCCGGGCATACGAGGGGTGGTACTGGGGGACGGTACACCGATAAACTCATCTTT

clone_size: few
j_call: TRDJ3
v_call: TRDV2
d_call: TRDD3
cdr3_aa: CACDTNSGMGDPGSSWDTRQMFF
cdr3_nt: TGTGCCTGTGACACCAACTCCGGGATGGGGGATCCTGGAAGCTCCTGGGACACCCGACAGATGTTTTTT

clone_size: NA
j_call: TRDJ1
v_call: TRDV1
d_call: TRDD3
cdr3_aa: CALGEPRPSYEVGDTSYTDKLIF
cdr3_nt: TGTGCTCTTGGGGAACCCCGGCCTTCCTACGAGGTGGGGGATACGTCATACACCGATAAACTCATCTTT

clone_size: few
j_call: TRDJ1
v_call: TRDV1
d_call: NA
cdr3_aa: CALGEHRTGSPGTDKLIF
cdr3_nt: TGTGCTCTTGGGGAACACCGTACTGGGTCTCCAGGCACCGATAAACTCATCTTT

clone_size: NA
j_call: TRDJ1
v_call: TRDV1
d_call: NA
cdr3_aa: CALGELPTSSTYWYSSYTDKLIF
cdr3_nt: TGTGCTCTTGGGGAACTCCCTACTTCCTCTACGTACTGGTATTCCTCCTACACCGATAAACTCATCTTT

clone_size: NA
j_call: TRDJ1
v_call: TRDV1
d_call: NA
cdr3_aa: CALGELHSPSRSTDKLIF
cdr3_nt: TGTGCTCTTGGGGAACTCCATTCCCCGAGTCGGTCCACCGATAAACTCATCTTT

clone_size: NA
j_call: TRDJ1
v_call: TRDV1
d_call: TRDD3
cdr3_aa: CALGMCTGGDSDKLIF
cdr3_nt: TGTGCTCTTGGGATGTGCACTGGGGGAGACTCCGATAAACTCATCTTT

clone_size: few
j_call: TRDJ1
v_call: TRDV1
d_call: NA
cdr3_aa: CALGEAGVLLTDKLIF
cdr3_nt: TGTGCTCTTGGGGAAGCTGGTGTCCTACTTACCGATAAACTCATCTTT

clone_size: few
j_call: TRDJ1
v_call: TRDV1
d_call: TRDD3
cdr3_aa: CALGERLSYGLDWGIREEGKLIF
cdr3_nt: TGTGCTCTTGGGGAACGCCTGTCCTACGGCCTTGACTGGGGGATACGCGAGGAGGGTAAACTCATCTTT

clone_size: NA
j_call: TRDJ1
v_call: TRDV1
d_call: TRDD3
cdr3_aa: CALGVYHYVGDTNRHKLIF
cdr3_nt: TGTGCTCTTGGGGTATACCATTACGTAGGGGATACGAATAGGCATAAACTCATCTTT

clone_size: few
j_call: TRDJ1
v_call: TRDV1
d_call: TRDD3
cdr3_aa: CALGSRFPGMGDTGVGVRYYTDKLIF
cdr3_nt: TGTGCTCTTGGATCACGTTTTCCCGGGATGGGGGATACCGGGGTTGGGGTAAGATATTACACCGATAAACTCATCTTT

clone_size: NA
j_call: TRDJ1
v_call: TRDV1
d_call: NA
cdr3_aa: CALGEKRRGVSGVPPSYTDKLIF
cdr3_nt: TGTGCTCTTGGGGAAAAAAGACGGGGGGTATCTGGGGTTCCCCCAAGTTACACCGATAAACTCATCTTT

clone_size: NA
j_call: TRDJ1
v_call: TRDV1
d_call: TRDD3
cdr3_aa: CALGELEVLGDSHAYTDKLIF
cdr3_nt: TGTGCTCTTGGGGAACTAGAGGTACTGGGGGACTCCCACGCGTACACCGATAAACTCATCTTT

clone_size: few
j_call: TRDJ1
v_call: TRDV2
d_call: TRDD3
cdr3_aa: CACDTGALNYLPGDTGLVCYTDKLIF
cdr3_nt: TGTGCCTGTGACACGGGTGCCCTGAACTACCTACCGGGGGATACGGGTCTCGTCTGTTACACCGATAAACTCATCTTT

clone_size: NA
j_call: TRDJ1
v_call: TRDV1
d_call: NA
cdr3_aa: CALGAFPGVVGSHTDKLIF
cdr3_nt: TGTGCTCTTGGGGCCTTCCCCGGCGTGGTGGGGTCACACACCGATAAACTCATCTTT

clone_size: few
j_call: TRDJ1
v_call: TRDV1
d_call: TRDD3
cdr3_aa: CALGEPKVWGIPDKLIF
cdr3_nt: TGTGCTCTTGGGGAACCCAAGGTATGGGGGATACCCGATAAACTCATCTTT

clone_size: few
j_call: TRDJ1
v_call: TRDV1
d_call: NA
cdr3_aa: CALGERIDTDKLIF
cdr3_nt: TGTGCTCTTGGGGAACGGATCGACACCGATAAACTCATCTTT

clone_size: NA
j_call: TRDJ1
v_call: TRDV1
d_call: NA
cdr3_aa: CALGECPTSPSYGGYFDKLIF
cdr3_nt: TGTGCTCTTGGGGAATGCCCTACAAGCCCTTCCTACGGGGGATACTTCGATAAACTCATCTTT